The 13 T cell receptor beta chains listed next were all sequenced from one sample in a study of blood T cell repertoires in COVID-19. Assay: immunoSEQ multiplex PCR; the TCRdb copy retains only in-frame clones and omits some. Here the sample spans 130,000 or so clones, 70% to 80% being singletons. Sample: peripheral blood. The source of these receptors is a man over 45 with acute or convalescent COVID-19.

The chain uses TRBV11-1 and TRBJ1-4, with D uncertain. Looked up from germline, CDR1 is SGHAT and CDR2 is FQDESV (reference sequence). Trimming pared 2 bases from V and 7 bases from J, leaving 8 bases between. This CDR3 has 13 amino acids. The CDR3 nucleotides read TGTGCCAGCAGCTTACATCGGAGTGAAAAACTGTTTTTT. As protein: CASSLHRSEKLFF.

This chain uses TRBV6-1 with TRBJ2-2, with D perhaps TRBD1 (5 bases). Looked up from germline, CDR1 is MNHNS and CDR2 is SASEGT. V lost 3 bases and J lost 3, with 8 bases in between. This CDR3 is 14 amino acids long. CDR3 sequence reads: CASSDRVHTGELFF. The CDR3 DNA is TGTGCCAGCAGTGACAGGGTGCACACCGGGGAGCTGTTTTTT.

This clone was recorded only once. The chain combines TRBV2 with TRBJ2-2; TRBD1 might be the D (6 bases). This CDR3 has 14 residues. V lost 6 bases and J lost 8, with 16 bases in between. Per the germline V gene, CDR1 is SNHLY and CDR2 is FYNNEI. The CDR3 DNA follows: TGTGCCAGCAGGACGACACAGGGTCGAGGGGAGCTGTTTTTT. Translated, it gives CASRTTQGRGELFF.

This clone was seen only once. The rearrangement links TRBV10-1 to TRBJ2-7; D may be TRBD2 (6 bases). This CDR3 contains 14 residues. CDR1 is WNHNN and CDR2 is SYGVQD in the germline V gene (reference sequence). Trimming removed 0 bases at V and 5 bases at J, with 11 bases between. CDR3: CASSESPGRNEQYF. The CDR3 coding sequence is TGCGCCAGCAGTGAGTCCCCGGGGAGGAACGAGCAGTACTTC.

This chain joins TRBV18 and TRBJ2-5; maybe TRBD1 (6 bases). The germline gives CDR1 KGHSH, CDR2 LQKENI. The ends were cut back, 4 bases at V and 1 base at J, with 10 bases in the middle. This CDR3 is built from 14 residues. The DNA of the CDR3 is TGTGCCAGCTCACTCGGGACACCCCAAGAGACCCAGTACTTC. Translating it yields CASSLGTPQETQYF.

Worth noting for this clone: A junction end diverges from the germline sequence, so it may reflect a read error. The chain recombines TRBV5-4 with TRBJ2-4, with D perhaps matching TRBD1 (5 bases). CDR3 size: 19 residues. Germline V lookup: CDR1 SGHNT, CDR2 YYREEE (reference sequence). CDR3 region: CASSLGRGWGSTAQNIQYF. The CDR3 DNA reads TGTGCCAGCAGCTTGGGGAGAGGATGGGGCTCAACAGCCCAAAACATTCAGTACTTC.

V usage is TRBV19 and J usage is TRBJ2-1; 8 bases are shared with TRBD1. The CDR3 spans 14 residues. Germline V gene lookup returns CDR1 LNHDA and CDR2 SQIVND (reference sequence). With V trimmed by 3 bases and J by 7 bases, 5 bases remained unmatched. As DNA, the CDR3 is TGTGCCAGTAGTATGGACAGGGTTGGGAATGAGCAGTTCTTC. Amino acid sequence: CASSMDRVGNEQFF.

This chain connects TRBV2 to TRBJ1-3; D uncertain. Germline V CDR1 and CDR2: SNHLY, FYNNEI. The germline V and J ends were trimmed by 9 bases and 0 bases, with 15 bases remaining between them. This CDR3 contains 15 residues. The CDR3 DNA sequence: TGTGCCAGTTCCCTCGAGGGAAGCTCTGGAAACACCATATATTTT. This gives the protein CASSLEGSSGNTIYF.

The chain recombines TRBV1 with TRBJ2-7; the D call in the table, TRBD1, was not verified against the DNA. TRBV1 is deemed a pseudogene. The CDR3 extends over 15 amino acids. CDR3 nucleotide sequence: TGCACCAGCAGCCAAGATCCCCAGGGGAGACGGGAGCAGTACGTC. Its protein product is CTSSQDPQGRREQYV.

The V gene is TRBV29-1, the J gene TRBJ1-1, with D possibly matching TRBD1 (5 bases). The CDR3 extends over 13 amino acids. Germline CDR1 reads SQVTM; CDR2 reads ANQGSEA. Trimming left V 3 bases short and J 5 bases short, with 13 bases between. CDR3 DNA sequence: TGCAGCGTTGATAGGGGTTTGGAGACTGAAGCTTTCTTT. Translating gives CSVDRGLETEAFF.

In this sample, this clone turned up a few times. The chain is built from TRBV5-1 and TRBJ1-6; D is perhaps TRBD1 (6 bases). This CDR3 spans 16 amino acids. V lost 0 bases and J 8 bases, leaving 15 bases between the germline ends. From germline, CDR1 is SGHRS and CDR2 YFSETQ. Written as DNA, the CDR3 is TGCGCCAGCAGCTTGGTGTCCGGACAGTCAGATTCACCCCTCCACTTT. It codes for CASSLVSGQSDSPLHF.

The chain links TRBV5-6 to TRBJ2-7, with 14 nucleotides matching TRBD2. Germline V gene data show CDR1 as SGHDT and CDR2 as YYEEEE. The CDR3 sequence is 15 residues long. V was pared by 0 bases and J by 4 bases, with 0 bases of the junction left unmatched. The CDR3 nucleotides are TGTGCCAGCAGCTTGGGGACTAGCGGGGGGTACGAGCAGTACTTC. Its translation is CASSLGTSGGYEQYF.

This chain uses TRBV6-2 or TRBV6-3 with TRBJ2-7, with 7 bases aligning to TRBD1. V lost 5 bases and J lost 6; bases outside the gene matches: 4. The length of the CDR3 is 12 residues. The V gene's germline CDR1 is MNHEY and CDR2 SVGEGT. CDR3 sequence: CASSPQGSEQYF. CDR3 nucleotide sequence: TGTGCCAGCAGTCCACAGGGGAGCGAGCAGTACTTC.